This T cell receptor (beta chain) stems from a study of control samples from healthy donors and cancer patients. Profiling relied on immunoSEQ multiplex PCR, and the TCRdb table lists in-frame clones only, not all of them. The sample has around 58,000 clones, 88% seen once. Material: blood. The sequence came from a man in his forties or fifties in good health.

Here the CDR3 DNA reads TGTGCCACCAGTGACTCCAGGGTCCACCAAGAGACCCAGTACTTC. Protein sequence: CATSDSRVHQETQYF. The chain joins TRBV24-1 to TRBJ2-5; possibly TRBD1 for D (5 bases). Germline CDR1 KGHDR, CDR2 SFDVKD. V lost 4 bases and J 0 bases, leaving 11 bases between the germline ends. The CDR3 contains 15 residues.